This T cell receptor (beta chain) was observed in a study of blood T cell repertoires in COVID-19. Study as a whole: Acute-phase and convalescent COVID-19 samples originated in the United States, Italy and Spain. Sample material is recorded as cDNA or gDNA derived from T cells, B-cell-depleted T cells, or PBMCs.

Assay used: immunoSEQ multiplex PCR; TCRdb lists only in-frame clones, some missing. Of some 80,000 clones listed, approximately 82% are singletons. The V gene's germline CDR1 is LNHNV and CDR2 YYDKDF (reference sequence). This CDR3 is 15 amino acids long. Trimming removed 0 bases from V and 6 bases from J, with 12 bases in between. This receptor was taken from a woman aged 50 to 65 with acute or convalescent COVID-19. The gene calls are TRBV15 and TRBJ1-5; D remains ambiguous. The sample consisted of peripheral blood. The CDR3 sequence: CATSRDQLGGQPQHF. The CDR3 DNA reads as TGTGCCACCAGCAGAGATCAGCTGGGAGGTCAGCCCCAGCATTTT.